Each of the 13 T cell receptor beta chains below was sequenced from the same sample in a study of blood T cell repertoires in COVID-19. Profiled with immunoSEQ multiplex PCR; TCRdb holds only in-frame clones, not every one. The sample consists of some 100,000 clones, roughly 80% of them appearing once. The sample comprised peripheral blood. The receptors were gathered from a woman aged 55-70 years with acute or convalescent COVID-19.

The chain couples TRBV10-3 to TRBJ2-1, with TRBD2 as a possible D gene (7 bases). Germline loops: CDR1 ENHRY, CDR2 SYGVKD. The V and J ends lost 3 bases and 0 bases respectively, with 12 bases between them. This CDR3 spans 16 amino acids. CDR3 sequence (DNA): TGTGCCATCAGTGACCCGGGGGGCCCCTCCTACAATGAGCAGTTCTTC. Encoded protein: CAISDPGGPSYNEQFF.

The chain is built from TRBV5-1 and TRBJ2-6; possibly TRBD2 for D (5 bases). V dropped 5 bases and J dropped 2 bases, with 14 bases sitting between them. The CDR3 runs 16 residues. Germline assignment: CDR1 SGHRS and CDR2 YFSETQ. The CDR3 reads CASRGGQEAGANVLTF. As DNA, the CDR3 is TGCGCCAGCAGAGGAGGTCAAGAGGCTGGGGCCAACGTCCTGACTTTC.

The chain is built from TRBV6-1 and TRBJ1-5; D remains ambiguous. The CDR3 has 15 residues. Germline CDR1 MNHNS, CDR2 SASEGT. V was shortened by 0 bases and J by 3 bases, with 9 bases between the two germline ends. The CDR3 protein is CASSEAIGDNQPQHF. The CDR3 DNA follows: TGTGCCAGCAGTGAAGCTATCGGGGACAATCAGCCCCAGCATTTT.

This rearrangement joins TRBV10-2 to TRBJ1-5; D may be TRBD1 (5 bases). The CDR3 covers 16 residues. V lost 2 bases, J lost 5 bases, and 16 bases lay in between. Germline CDR1 and CDR2: WSHSY and SAAADI. CDR3 sequence: CASSENRDSDYQPQHF. The CDR3 coding sequence is TGCGCCAGCAGTGAGAACCGTGACAGCGATTATCAGCCCCAGCATTTT.

The chain employs TRBV15 and TRBJ2-2; unclear D gene. CDR3 length equals 15 residues. V lost 5 bases and J lost 7, with 17 bases in between. The V gene's germline CDR1 is LNHNV and CDR2 YYDKDF (reference sequence). The CDR3 reads CATSQSPEDGGELFF. CDR3 nucleotide sequence: TGTGCCACCAGCCAATCCCCCGAGGATGGCGGGGAGCTGTTTTTT.

The chain employs TRBV24-1 and TRBJ2-7; a weak D match, TRBD1 (5 bases). With 7 bases removed from V and 2 bases from J, the gap between germline ends came to 11 bases. From germline, CDR1 is KGHDR and CDR2 SFDVKD. CDR3 length: 13 residues. The CDR3: CATSPTQAYEQYF. CDR3 nucleotides: TGTGCCACCAGCCCCACACAGGCCTACGAGCAGTACTTC.

The chain joins TRBV19 to TRBJ2-1, with a weak D call TRBD1 (6 bases). The germline gives CDR1 LNHDA, CDR2 SQIVND (reference sequence). Trimming left V 5 bases short and J 12 bases short, with 17 bases between. The length of the CDR3 is 13 residues. The CDR3 loop reads CASSDSQGLWQFF. The CDR3 region has the DNA TGTGCCAGTAGTGACTCACAGGGTCTTTGGCAGTTCTTC.

The CDR3 is CASSSGQGDVIINSPLHF. Written as DNA, the CDR3 is TGTGCCAGCAGCTCGGGACAGGGGGACGTTATAATTAATTCACCCCTCCACTTT. V gene TRBV7-8 combines with J gene TRBJ1-6, with 11 bases aligning to TRBD1. The CDR3 is 18 residues long. The ends lost 4 bases at V and 6 bases at J; junction bases unmatched: 11. The V gene's germline CDR1 is SGHVS and CDR2 FQNEAQ.

V and J are TRBV5-1 and TRBJ2-1; no reliable D call. The germline V gene has CDR1 SGHRS and CDR2 YFSETQ. Trimming pared 0 bases from V and 4 bases from J, leaving 8 bases between. The CDR3 covers 14 residues. CDR3 nucleotide sequence: TGCGCCAGCAGCTTGGGACTGGAATACAATGAGCAGTTCTTC. This translates into CASSLGLEYNEQFF.

V and J are TRBV27 and TRBJ1-6; D gene uncertain. The germline CDR1 and CDR2 sequences are MNHEY and SMNVEV (reference sequence). This CDR3 spans 13 amino acids. The ends were cut back, 4 bases at V and 4 bases at J, with 5 bases in the middle. The chain's CDR3 is CASSSLYNSPLHF. CDR3 nucleotide sequence: TGTGCCAGCAGTTCCCTTTATAATTCACCCCTCCACTTT.

The count of this clone is one. This chain links TRBV7-8 with TRBJ2-7, with 8 bases fitting TRBD1. CDR1 and CDR2 (germline): SGHVS, FQNEAQ. The CDR3 consists of 14 residues. The junction had 7 bases not matched to a gene; V was cut back by 4 bases and J by 5 bases. In DNA form, the CDR3 reads TGTGCCAGCAGCTCCGGCAGGGGGCACGACGAGCAGTACTTC. Protein product: CASSSGRGHDEQYF.

This clone has more than one count but fewer than ten. The genes are TRBV27 and TRBJ1-5, with D perhaps matching TRBD1 (5 bases). This CDR3 is 14 amino acids long. Trimming shortened V by 3 bases and J by 1 base, and 7 bases separated the two germline ends. The germline CDR1 and CDR2 sequences are MNHEY and SMNVEV (reference sequence). CDR3 sequence (DNA): TGTGCCAGCAGTTTGGCAGGGAGCAATCAGCCCCAGCATTTT. Translating it yields CASSLAGSNQPQHF.

The chain has TRBV18 and TRBJ1-5; D is unresolved. This CDR3 is 12 amino acids long. The germline V gene encodes CDR1 KGHSH and CDR2 LQKENI. V gave up 8 bases and J gave up 2 bases, with 7 bases separating them. The CDR3 loop reads CASARGNQPQHF. The CDR3, as DNA: TGTGCCAGCGCTCGGGGCAATCAGCCCCAGCATTTT.